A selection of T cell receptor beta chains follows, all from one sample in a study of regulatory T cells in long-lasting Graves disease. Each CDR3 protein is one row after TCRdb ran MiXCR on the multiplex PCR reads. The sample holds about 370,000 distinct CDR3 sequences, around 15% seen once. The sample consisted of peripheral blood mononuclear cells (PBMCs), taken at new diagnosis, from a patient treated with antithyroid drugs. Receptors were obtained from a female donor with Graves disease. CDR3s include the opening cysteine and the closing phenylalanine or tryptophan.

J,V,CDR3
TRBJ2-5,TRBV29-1,CSVREGNRQETQYF
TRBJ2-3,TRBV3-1,CASSQERRTQYF
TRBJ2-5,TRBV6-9,CASSYSGARVETQYF
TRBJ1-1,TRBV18,CASSPPLDTEAFF
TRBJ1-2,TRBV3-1,CASSHLQRRGYTF
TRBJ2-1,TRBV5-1,CASSLELPSANNEQFF
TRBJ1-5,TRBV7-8,CASSLFEVGQPQHF
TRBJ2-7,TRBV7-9,CASSLAGPRYYEQYF
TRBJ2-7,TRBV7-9,CASSLVFHEQYF
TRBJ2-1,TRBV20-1,CSARGPSGGGNEQFF
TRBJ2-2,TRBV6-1,CASSLGHRTGELFF
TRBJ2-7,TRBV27,CASSLSGLNEQYF
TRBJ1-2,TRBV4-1,CASSQTSAEGAYGYTF
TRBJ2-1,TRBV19,CASSIDTGPPTDEQFF
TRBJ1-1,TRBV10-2,CASSYETTGLTEAFF
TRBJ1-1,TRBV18,CASSLRGVTEAFF
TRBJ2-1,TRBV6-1,CASSATGQAYNEQFF
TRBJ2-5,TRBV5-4,CASSSQEEPQYF
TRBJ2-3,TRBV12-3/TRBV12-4,CASRGGANTDTQYF
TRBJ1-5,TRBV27,CASSPGTGGAGQPQHF
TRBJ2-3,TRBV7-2,CASSLRPAGVADTQYF
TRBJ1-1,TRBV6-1,CASSWSGGTEAFF
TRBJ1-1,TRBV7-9,CASSQSRDRGPNTEAFF
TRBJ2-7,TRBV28,CASSLVALDSTAGLSYEQYF
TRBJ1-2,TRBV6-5,CASSSSFYGYTF
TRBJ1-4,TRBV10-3,CAISERGESEKLFF
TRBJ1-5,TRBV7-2,CASSPRSVPNQPQHF
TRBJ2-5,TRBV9,CASSEGDRQETQYF
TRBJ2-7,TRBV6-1,CASSEPGLAGVGYEQYF
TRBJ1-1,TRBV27,CASSPSGTGGPEAFF
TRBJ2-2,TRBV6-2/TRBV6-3,CASTPGLVGHTGELFF
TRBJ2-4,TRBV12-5,CASGPRGEDGYGKNIQYF
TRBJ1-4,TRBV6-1,CASGEPGRSYEKLFF
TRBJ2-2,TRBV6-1,CASKPGQGTGELFF
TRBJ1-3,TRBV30,CAWSEAPSGNTIYF
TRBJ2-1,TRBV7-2,CASSLSGRFDEQFF
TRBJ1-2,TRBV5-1,CASSQQGADGYTF
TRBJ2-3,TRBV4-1,CASSQGRITGPVSTDTQYF
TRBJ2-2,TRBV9,CASSPPQGAAGELFF
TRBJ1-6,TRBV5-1,CASSWGGGQGNSPLHF
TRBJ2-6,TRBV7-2,CASSISGGARSGANVLTF
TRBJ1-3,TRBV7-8,CASSLYPDRAHSGNTIYF
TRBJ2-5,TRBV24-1,CATSDPAGDQETQYF
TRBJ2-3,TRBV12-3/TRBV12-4,CASSAWGGEQYF
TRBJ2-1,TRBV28,CASSDREGPYNEQFF
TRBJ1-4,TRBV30,CALAGPNEKLFF
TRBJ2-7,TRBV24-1,CATSGTVEAGSYEQYF
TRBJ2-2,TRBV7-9,CASSSTGDYTGELFF
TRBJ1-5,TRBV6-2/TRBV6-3,CASREGHINQPQHF
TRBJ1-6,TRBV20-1,CSGDTGGNSPLHF
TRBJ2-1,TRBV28,CAIQGLRDEQFF
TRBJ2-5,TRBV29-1,CSVEDLGLAGGHETQYF
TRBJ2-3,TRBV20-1,CSAPIVAGGATDTQYF
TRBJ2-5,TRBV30,CAWTGGSRGTQYF
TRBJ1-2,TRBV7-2,CASSLQRANYGYTF
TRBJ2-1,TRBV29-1,CSVGTSFPNEQFF
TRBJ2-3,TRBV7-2,CASSLRYRTDTQYF
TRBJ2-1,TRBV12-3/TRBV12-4,CASRPSYNEQSF
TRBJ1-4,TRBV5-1,CASSSGQVNEKLFF
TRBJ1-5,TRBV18,CASSPPGNYQPQHF